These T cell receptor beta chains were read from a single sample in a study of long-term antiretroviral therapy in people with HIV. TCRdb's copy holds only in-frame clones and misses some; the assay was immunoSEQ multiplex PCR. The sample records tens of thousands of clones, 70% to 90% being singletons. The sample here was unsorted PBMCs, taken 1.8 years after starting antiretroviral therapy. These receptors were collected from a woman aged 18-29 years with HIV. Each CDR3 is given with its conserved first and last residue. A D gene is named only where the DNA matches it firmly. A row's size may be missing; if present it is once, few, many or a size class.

TGTGCCAGCAGCTTACAAGGACAGACCCTCTATGGCTACACCTTC | CASSLQGQTLYGYTF | TRBJ1-2 | . | . | TRBV7-2
TGTGCCAGCAGCCCCGGGGGGCGAGAGACCCAGTACTTC | CASSPGGRETQYF | TRBJ2-5 | . | . | TRBV11-2
TGTGCCCTCGGACAAGGAATGAACACCGGGGAGCTGTTTTTT | CALGQGMNTGELFF | TRBJ2-2 | . | . | TRBV30
TGTGCCAGCAGCGTAGGAGGCGGGACCTACGAGCAGTACTTC | CASSVGGGTYEQYF | TRBJ2-7 | . | . | TRBV9
TGTGCCAGCAGTTTTGGGCCCAACACCGGGGAGCTGTTTTTT | CASSFGPNTGELFF | TRBJ2-2 | once | . | TRBV27
TGTGCCAGCAGCTTGGCCGGGAGGCTTACCTACGAGCAGTACTTC | CASSLAGRLTYEQYF | TRBJ2-7 | . | TRBD2 | TRBV5-4
TGTGCCAGCAGTTTAAGGGGGACACTCGAGCAGTACTTC | CASSLRGTLEQYF | TRBJ2-7 | . | . | TRBV28
TGTGCCAGCAGCTTAAGGCGGGAGCAAGAGACCCAGTACTTC | CASSLRREQETQYF | TRBJ2-5 | . | TRBD2 | TRBV7-2
TGCGCCAGCAGCCAAGCTAGGGGGGTGGGCGGGTCCTACGAGCAGTACTTC | CASSQARGVGGSYEQYF | TRBJ2-7 | once | . | TRBV4-1
TGTGCCAGTAGTATTTGGCAGGGGTACGCCAAAAACATTCAGTACTTC | CASSIWQGYAKNIQYF | TRBJ2-4 | . | . | TRBV19
TGCGCCAGCAGCTTGCCAGACAGGGGGCCGTGGGGCTACACCTTC | CASSLPDRGPWGYTF | TRBJ1-2 | . | TRBD1 | TRBV5-1
TGTGCCAGCAGAGCCCCGACAGGGGTTCAGCCCCAGCATTTT | CASRAPTGVQPQHF | TRBJ1-5 | . | TRBD1 | TRBV6-1
TGTGCCAGCAGTCATTTAGCGGGGGGGGACAATGAGCAGTTCTTC | CASSHLAGGDNEQFF | TRBJ2-1 | . | TRBD2 | TRBV27
TGTGCCAGTTACCGGGACAGGGGACTATTCGGGGGGCCCGGGGAGCTGTTTTTT | CASYRDRGLFGGPGELFF | TRBJ2-2 | . | TRBD1 | TRBV19
TGTGCCAGCAGCAAGTGGGATAGTCAGCCCCAGCATTTT | CASSKWDSQPQHF | TRBJ1-5 | . | . | TRBV21-1
TGTGCCAGCAGCCCAGGGGGCCGTTATGAAAAACTGTTTTTT | CASSPGGRYEKLFF | TRBJ1-4 | . | TRBD1 | TRBV28
TGCGCCAGCAGCTTGGAGGGGGTGGGTTCTGAAAAACTGTTTTTT | CASSLEGVGSEKLFF | TRBJ1-4 | . | . | TRBV5-1
TGTGCCAGCAGTGAAAATAGAAACGAGGCGGGTTACTACGAGCAGTACTTC | CASSENRNEAGYYEQYF | TRBJ2-7 | . | . | TRBV6-1
TGTGCCAGCAGATTCGCGGGGACCAACTATGGCTACACCTTC | CASRFAGTNYGYTF | TRBJ1-2 | . | . | TRBV28
TGTGCCAGCAGCCCGGCGATGTGGCAAGAGACCCAGTACTTC | CASSPAMWQETQYF | TRBJ2-5 | . | . | TRBV14
TGTGCCAGCAGCCTTCTACAGGGGTCCTTAGATGAAAAACTGTTTTTT | CASSLLQGSLDEKLFF | TRBJ1-4 | . | TRBD1 | TRBV28
TGTGCCAGCACGGGGGATGATTCACCCCTCCACTTT | CASTGDDSPLHF | TRBJ1-6 | . | . | TRBV2
TGTGCCAGCAGCTTAGCCTCCCAGGCGGCTACGCAGTATTTT | CASSLASQAATQYF | TRBJ2-3 | . | . | TRBV7-2
TGTGCCAGCAGTTTCGGGGGAGAAGGAACCTACGAGCAGTACTTC | CASSFGGEGTYEQYF | TRBJ2-7 | . | . | TRBV6-5
TGTGCCAGCTCACCAGGGAGTGGTAATGAAAAACTGTTTTTT | CASSPGSGNEKLFF | TRBJ1-4 | . | . | TRBV18
TGTGCCAGCAGCTACCGGGACAGGGGGTTCAATCAGCCCCAGCATTTT | CASSYRDRGFNQPQHF | TRBJ1-5 | . | TRBD1 | TRBV5-6
TGTGCCAGCAGCCCTCGAATCGGAGGGGATGAATTGACCGCTGAAGCTTTCTTT | CASSPRIGGDELTAEAFF | TRBJ1-1 | . | . | TRBV9
TGTGCCAGCAGTAGGACTAGCGGGAGGGCCCCCACCTACGAGCAGTACTTC | CASSRTSGRAPTYEQYF | TRBJ2-7 | . | TRBD2 | TRBV7-8
TGTGCCAGCAGCCCGGGAGGACTAGCGGGAGGCTCCACCGGGGAGCTGTTTTTT | CASSPGGLAGGSTGELFF | TRBJ2-2 | . | TRBD2 | TRBV11-2
TGTGCCAGCAGCCCTACGAACCCGCCCGGGACTGAAGCTTTCTTT | CASSPTNPPGTEAFF | TRBJ1-1 | . | . | TRBV7-8
TGTGCCAGCAGCCCGACTAGCACGGGCAATGAGCAGTTCTTC | CASSPTSTGNEQFF | TRBJ2-1 | . | TRBD2 | TRBV7-3
TGCGTCTGTGCCGGAACAGGGGGATGGGGCTACACCTTC | CVCAGTGGWGYTF | TRBJ1-2 | . | TRBD1 | TRBV13